The clone carrying this TCR beta chain was seen more than once but under ten times. Its specificity is not known. TCRdb analysed the reads with MiXCR anew, one entry per CDR3 protein. This table holds approximately 140,000 distinct CDR3 sequences, 24% found once. Germline lookup yields CDR1 LNHDA and CDR2 SQIVND (reference sequence). V was clipped by 3 bases and J by 2 bases, with 7 bases between them. This CDR3 is built from 13 residues. These data belong to a study of T cell repertoires in cytomegalovirus infection. Study-wide background: It can be stated that public TCR beta signatures indicated CMV infection as well as a matching HLA type. Overall study results and limits: Dominating the ex vivo response were HLA-C-restricted CMV-specific TCR beta clonotypes.

This TCR was recovered from a human donor in good health (CMV status not recorded). Some clones in this sample may be carry-over from other donors' samples. The sample taken for sequencing was PBMCs, sequenced either directly or after in vitro stimulation (not recorded which). V is TRBV19 and J is TRBJ1-1, with no clear D. The CDR3 is CASSISSNTEAFF. The CDR3 DNA reads as TGTGCCAGTAGTATCAGTAGTAACACTGAAGCTTTCTTT. Together with reference TRBV19 and TRBJ1-1, the CDR3 gives the full variable domain: DGGITQSPKYLFRKEGQNVTLSCEQNLNHDAMYWYRQDPGQGLRLIYYSQIVNDFQKGDIAEGYSVSREKKESFPLTVTSAQKNPTAFYLCASSISSNTEAFFGQGTRLTVV.